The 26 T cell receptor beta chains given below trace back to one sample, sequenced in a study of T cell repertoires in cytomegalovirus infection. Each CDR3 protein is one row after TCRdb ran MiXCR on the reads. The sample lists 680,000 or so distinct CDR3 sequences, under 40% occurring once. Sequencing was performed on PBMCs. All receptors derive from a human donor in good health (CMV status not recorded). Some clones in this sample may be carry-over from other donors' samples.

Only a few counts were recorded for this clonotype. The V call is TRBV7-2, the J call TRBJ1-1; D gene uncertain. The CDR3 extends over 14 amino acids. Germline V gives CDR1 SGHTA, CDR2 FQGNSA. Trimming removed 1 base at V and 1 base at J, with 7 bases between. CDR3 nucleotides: TGTGCCAGCAGCTTAGGATACAAGAACACTGAAGCTTTCTTT. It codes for CASSLGYKNTEAFF.

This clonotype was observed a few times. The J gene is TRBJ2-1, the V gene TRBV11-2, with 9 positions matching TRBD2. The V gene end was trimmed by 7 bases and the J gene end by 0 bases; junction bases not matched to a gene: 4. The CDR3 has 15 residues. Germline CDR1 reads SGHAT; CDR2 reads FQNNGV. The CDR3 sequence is CASTNSGSSYNEQFF. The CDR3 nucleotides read TGTGCCAGCACCAATAGCGGGAGCTCCTACAATGAGCAGTTCTTC.

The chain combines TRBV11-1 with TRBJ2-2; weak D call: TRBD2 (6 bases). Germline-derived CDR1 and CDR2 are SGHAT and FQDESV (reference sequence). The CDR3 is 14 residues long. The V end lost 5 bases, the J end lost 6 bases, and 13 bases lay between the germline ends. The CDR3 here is CASSKRTGAGELFF. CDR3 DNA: TGTGCCAGCAGCAAGAGGACGGGGGCCGGGGAGCTGTTTTTT.

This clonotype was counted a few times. CDR3 nucleotides: TGTGCCAGCAGCGACTCGGGGGGGCGCACAGATACGCAGTATTTT. It is translated as CASSDSGGRTDTQYF. This chain joins TRBV7-9 and TRBJ2-3; 8 positions match TRBD2. Germline V lookup: CDR1 SEHNR, CDR2 FQNEAQ (reference sequence). The trim removed 5 bases at V and 1 base at J, leaving 5 bases unmatched. The CDR3 length is 15 residues.

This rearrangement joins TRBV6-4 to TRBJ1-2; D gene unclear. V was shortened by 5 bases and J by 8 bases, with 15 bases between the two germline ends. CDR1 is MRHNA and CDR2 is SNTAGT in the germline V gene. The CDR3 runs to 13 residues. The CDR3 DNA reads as TGTGCCAGCAGTCCCGCCGGGTACGGGGGCTACACCTTC. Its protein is CASSPAGYGGYTF.

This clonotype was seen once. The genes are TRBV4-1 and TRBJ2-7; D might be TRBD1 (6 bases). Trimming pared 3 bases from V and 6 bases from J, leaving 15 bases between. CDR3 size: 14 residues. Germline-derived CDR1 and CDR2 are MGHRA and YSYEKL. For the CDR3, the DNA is TGCGCCAGCAGCCACTCGGGACATAAGGGCGAGCAGTACTTC. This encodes CASSHSGHKGEQYF.

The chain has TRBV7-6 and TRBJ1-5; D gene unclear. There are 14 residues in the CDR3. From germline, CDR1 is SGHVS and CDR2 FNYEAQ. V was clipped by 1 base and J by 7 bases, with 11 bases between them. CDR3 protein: CASSLDGRRQPQHF. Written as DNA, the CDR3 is TGTGCCAGCAGCTTAGACGGGAGGCGGCAGCCCCAGCATTTT.

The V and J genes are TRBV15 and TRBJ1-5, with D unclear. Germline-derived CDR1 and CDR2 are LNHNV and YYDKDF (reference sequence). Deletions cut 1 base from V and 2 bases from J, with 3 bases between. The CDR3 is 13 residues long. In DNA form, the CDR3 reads TGTGCCACCAGCAGAGTACGCAATCAGCCCCAGCATTTT. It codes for CATSRVRNQPQHF. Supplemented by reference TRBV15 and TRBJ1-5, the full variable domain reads DAMVIQNPRYQVTQFGKPVTLSCSQTLNHNVMYWYQQKSSQAPKLLFHYYDKDFNNEADTPDNFQSRRPNTSFCFLDIRSPGLGDTAMYLCATSRVRNQPQHFGDGTRLSIL.

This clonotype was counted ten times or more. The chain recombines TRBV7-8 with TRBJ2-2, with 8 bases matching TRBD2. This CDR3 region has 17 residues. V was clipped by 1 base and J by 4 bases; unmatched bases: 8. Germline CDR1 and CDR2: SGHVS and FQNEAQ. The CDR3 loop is CASSLVGTSRGTGELFF. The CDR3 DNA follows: TGTGCCAGCAGCTTAGTGGGGACTAGTAGGGGCACCGGGGAGCTGTTTTTT.

The CDR3 region has the DNA TGTGCCAGCAGCCACCTTGGCAGTTTGGGCAAAAACATTCAGTACTTC. Translated: CASSHLGSLGKNIQYF. The rearrangement joins TRBV11-2 to TRBJ2-4; D remains unclear. The CDR3 covers 16 residues. The V end lost 5 bases, the J end lost 3 bases, and 17 bases lay between the germline ends. Looked up from germline, CDR1 is SGHAT and CDR2 is FQNNGV.

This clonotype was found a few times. The CDR3 DNA reads as TGTGCCAGCATTAGTGCGGAAGGTGCAAATACGCAGTATTTT. This sequence encodes CASISAEGANTQYF. This sequence joins TRBV12-3 or TRBV12-4 and TRBJ2-3, with D unclear. The V and J ends lost 7 bases and 7 bases respectively, with 18 bases between them. This CDR3 has 14 amino acids.

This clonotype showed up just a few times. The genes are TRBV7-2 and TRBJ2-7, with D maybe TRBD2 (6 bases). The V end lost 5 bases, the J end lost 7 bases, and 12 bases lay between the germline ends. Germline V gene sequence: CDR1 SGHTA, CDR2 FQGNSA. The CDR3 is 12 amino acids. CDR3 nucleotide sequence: TGTGCCAGCAGCCCGCGGGCGGGGGAGCAGTACTTC. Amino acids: CASSPRAGEQYF.

The CDR3 protein is CASRSRTGVQETQYF. CDR3 coding DNA: TGTGCCAGCAGGTCCCGGACAGGGGTGCAAGAGACCCAGTACTTC. This chain connects TRBV12-3 or TRBV12-4 to TRBJ2-5; 9 bases are a match to TRBD1. The ends lost 6 bases at V and 2 bases at J; junction bases unmatched: 7. The CDR3 consists of 15 residues.

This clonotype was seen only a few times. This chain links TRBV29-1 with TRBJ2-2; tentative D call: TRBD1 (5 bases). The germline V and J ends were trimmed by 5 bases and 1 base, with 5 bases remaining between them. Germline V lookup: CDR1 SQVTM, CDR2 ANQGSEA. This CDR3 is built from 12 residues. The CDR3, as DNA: TGCAGCGTTACAGGGAACACCGGGGAGCTGTTTTTT. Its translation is CSVTGNTGELFF.

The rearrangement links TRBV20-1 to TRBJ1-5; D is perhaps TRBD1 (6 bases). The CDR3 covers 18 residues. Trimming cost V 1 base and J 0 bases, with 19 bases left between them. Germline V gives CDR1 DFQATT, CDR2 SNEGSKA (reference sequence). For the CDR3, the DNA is TGCAGTGCTAGAGCGTACAGGGACCGGCCCTCTAGCAATCAGCCCCAGCATTTT. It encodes CSARAYRDRPSSNQPQHF.

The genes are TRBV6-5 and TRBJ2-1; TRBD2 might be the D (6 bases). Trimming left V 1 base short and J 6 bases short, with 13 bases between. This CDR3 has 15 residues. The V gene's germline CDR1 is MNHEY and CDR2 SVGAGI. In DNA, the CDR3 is TGTGCCAGCAGTTACTGGCGGGGTGAGGGCAATGAGCAGTTCTTC. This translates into CASSYWRGEGNEQFF.

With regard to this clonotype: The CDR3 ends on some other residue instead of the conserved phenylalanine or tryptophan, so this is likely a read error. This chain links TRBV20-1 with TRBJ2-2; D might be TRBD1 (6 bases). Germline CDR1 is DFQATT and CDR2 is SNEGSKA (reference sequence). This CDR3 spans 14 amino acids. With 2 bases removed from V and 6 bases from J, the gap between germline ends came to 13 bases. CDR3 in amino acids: CSARPGHFAGELFL. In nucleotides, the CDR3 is TGCAGTGCTAGACCGGGACATTTCGCCGGGGAGCTGTTTCTT.

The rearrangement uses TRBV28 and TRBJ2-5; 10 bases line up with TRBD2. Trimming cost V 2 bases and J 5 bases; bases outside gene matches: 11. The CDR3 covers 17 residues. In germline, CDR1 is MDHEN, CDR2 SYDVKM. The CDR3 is CASSLPSSGSREETQYF. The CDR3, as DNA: TGTGCCAGCAGTTTACCCTCTAGCGGGAGTCGGGAGGAGACCCAGTACTTC. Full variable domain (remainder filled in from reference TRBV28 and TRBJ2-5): DVKVTQSSRYLVKRTGEKVFLECVQDMDHENMFWYRQDPGLGLRLIYFSYDVKMKEKGDIPEGYSVSREKKERFSLILESASTNQTSMYLCASSLPSSGSREETQYFGPGTRLLVL.

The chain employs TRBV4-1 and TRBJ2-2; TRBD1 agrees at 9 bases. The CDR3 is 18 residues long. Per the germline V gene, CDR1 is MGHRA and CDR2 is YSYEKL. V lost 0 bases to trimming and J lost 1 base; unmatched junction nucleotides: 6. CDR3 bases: TGCGCCAGCAGCCAAGATCGGAGACAGGGGGGGAACACCGGGGAGCTGTTTTTT. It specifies CASSQDRRQGGNTGELFF.

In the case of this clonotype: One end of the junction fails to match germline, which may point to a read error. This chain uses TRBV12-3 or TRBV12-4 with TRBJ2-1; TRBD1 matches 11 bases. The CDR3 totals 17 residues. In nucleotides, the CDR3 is TGTGTCAGCAGGGGACAGGGGGGCGTCCGATCGGCCAATGAGCAGTTCTTC. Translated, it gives CVSRGQGGVRSANEQFF.

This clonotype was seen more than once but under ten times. This CDR3 is CASSLQPGPANYGYTF. DNA of the CDR3: TGTGCCAGCAGTTTACAACCGGGCCCGGCTAACTATGGCTACACCTTC. The chain links TRBV27 to TRBJ1-2; D is unclear. Trimming pared 2 bases from V and 0 bases from J, leaving 13 bases between. The CDR3 length is 16 residues. Germline assignment: CDR1 MNHEY and CDR2 SMNVEV (reference sequence).

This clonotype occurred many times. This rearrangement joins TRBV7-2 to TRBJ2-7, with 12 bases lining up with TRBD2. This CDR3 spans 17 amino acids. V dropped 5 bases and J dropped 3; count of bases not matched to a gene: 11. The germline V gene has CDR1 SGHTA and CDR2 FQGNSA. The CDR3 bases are TGTGCCAGCAGCGTCAAGACTAGCGGGGGACCCTTCTACGAGCAGTACTTC. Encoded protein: CASSVKTSGGPFYEQYF. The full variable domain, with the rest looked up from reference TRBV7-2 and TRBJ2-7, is GAGVSQSPSNKVTEKGKDVELRCDPISGHTALYWYRQSLGQGLEFLIYFQGNSAPDKSGLPSDRFSAERTGGSVSTLTIQRTQQEDSAVYLCASSVKTSGGPFYEQYFGPGTRLTVT.

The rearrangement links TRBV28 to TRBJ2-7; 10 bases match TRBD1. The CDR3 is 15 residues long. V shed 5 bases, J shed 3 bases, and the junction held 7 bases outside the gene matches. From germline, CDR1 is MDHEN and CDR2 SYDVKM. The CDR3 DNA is TGTGCCAGCAGTCCTACGACAGGGGGCTTCTACGAGCAGTACTTC. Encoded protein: CASSPTTGGFYEQYF. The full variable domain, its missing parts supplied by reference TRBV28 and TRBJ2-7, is DVKVTQSSRYLVKRTGEKVFLECVQDMDHENMFWYRQDPGLGLRLIYFSYDVKMKEKGDIPEGYSVSREKKERFSLILESASTNQTSMYLCASSPTTGGFYEQYFGPGTRLTVT.

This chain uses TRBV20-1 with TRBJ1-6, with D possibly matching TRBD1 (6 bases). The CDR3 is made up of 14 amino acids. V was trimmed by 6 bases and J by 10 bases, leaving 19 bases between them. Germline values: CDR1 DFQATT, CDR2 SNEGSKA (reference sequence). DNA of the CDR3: TGCAGTGCCTCCGACCCCACAGGGTACTCACCCCTCCACTTT. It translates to CSASDPTGYSPLHF.

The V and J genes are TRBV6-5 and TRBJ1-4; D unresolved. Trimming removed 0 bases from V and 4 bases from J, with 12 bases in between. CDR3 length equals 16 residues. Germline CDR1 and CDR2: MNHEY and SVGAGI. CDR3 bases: TGTGCCAGCAGTTACTCCGCGGGAGTTGGTAATGAAAAACTGTTTTTT. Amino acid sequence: CASSYSAGVGNEKLFF.

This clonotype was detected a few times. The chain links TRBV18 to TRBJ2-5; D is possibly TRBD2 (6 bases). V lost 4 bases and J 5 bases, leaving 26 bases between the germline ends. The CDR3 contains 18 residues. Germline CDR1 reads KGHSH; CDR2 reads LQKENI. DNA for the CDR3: TGTGCCAGCTCACTTTTTTCATCGGACCCCGCGGGATGGGAGACCCAGTACTTC. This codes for CASSLFSSDPAGWETQYF.